This T cell receptor beta chain stems from a study of T cell changes during pregnancy in multiple sclerosis. Data came from immunoSEQ multiplex PCR; TCRdb stores just in-frame clones and leaves some out. The data hold about 100,000 clones, with 85% to 95% observed a single time. The input for sequencing was peripheral blood, taken before pregnancy. This clonotype originated in a female donor with multiple sclerosis, enrolled in a pregnancy study.

The CDR3 DNA sequence: TGTGCCAGTCTGACCGGGACAGGAGTATATGGCTACACCTTC. Its translation is CASLTGTGVYGYTF. The chain links TRBV19 to TRBJ1-2; 8 bases align to TRBD1. The CDR3 has 14 residues. CDR1 and CDR2 (germline): LNHDA, SQIVND (reference sequence). The J segment lost 5 bases and the V segment lost 8 bases, leaving 10 bases of the junction unmatched.